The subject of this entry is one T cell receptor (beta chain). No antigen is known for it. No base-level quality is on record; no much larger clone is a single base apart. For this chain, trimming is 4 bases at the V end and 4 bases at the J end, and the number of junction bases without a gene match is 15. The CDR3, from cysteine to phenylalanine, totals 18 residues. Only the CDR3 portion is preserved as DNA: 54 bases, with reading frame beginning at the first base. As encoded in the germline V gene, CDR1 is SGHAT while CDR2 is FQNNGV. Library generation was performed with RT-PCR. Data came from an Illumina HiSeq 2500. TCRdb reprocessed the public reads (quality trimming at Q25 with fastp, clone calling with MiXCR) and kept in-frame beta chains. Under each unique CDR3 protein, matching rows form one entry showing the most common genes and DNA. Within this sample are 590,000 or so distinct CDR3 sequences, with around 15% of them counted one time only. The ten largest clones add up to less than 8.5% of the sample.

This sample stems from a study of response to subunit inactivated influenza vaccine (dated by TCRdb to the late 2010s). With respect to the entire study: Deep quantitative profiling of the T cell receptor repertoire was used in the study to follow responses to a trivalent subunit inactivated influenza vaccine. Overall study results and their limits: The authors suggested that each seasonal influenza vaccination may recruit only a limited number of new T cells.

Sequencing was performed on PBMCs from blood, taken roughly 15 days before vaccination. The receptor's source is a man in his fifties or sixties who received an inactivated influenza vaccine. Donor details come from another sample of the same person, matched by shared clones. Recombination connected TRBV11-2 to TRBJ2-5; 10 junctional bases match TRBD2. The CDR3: CASSSSPRSGGGRETQYF. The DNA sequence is TGTGCCAGCAGCTCCTCTCCACGGAGCGGGGGGGGACGAGAGACCCAGTACTTC.